Sequencing of this T cell receptor beta chain was carried out in a study of T cell responses to AZD1222 COVID-19 vaccine. Regarding the study as a whole: Two doses of AZD1222 preceded a rise in Spike-specific TCR breadth and depth. Clonal diversity was possibly underestimated; the donors were predominantly white British and more often female. Seropositive AZD1222 recipients at baseline numbered only five to seven.

Note on this clone: What it recognizes is unknown.

Assay: immunoSEQ multiplex PCR; the TCRdb copy retains only in-frame clones and omits some. The sample lists around 28,000 clones; around 80% were seen once. Trimming took 3 bases from V and 4 from J, leaving 9 bases between them. This CDR3 comprises 13 residues. The clonotype comes from an adult in good health. The specimen comprised peripheral blood, sampled on day 0 of AZD1222 vaccination. This chain joins TRBV12-3 or TRBV12-4 and TRBJ2-5, with D tentatively TRBD2 (5 bases). In DNA form, the CDR3 reads TGTGCCAGCAGTTTGAAAGGGAGAGAGACCCAGTACTTC. Protein product: CASSLKGRETQYF.